This T cell receptor (beta chain) was recovered during a study of beta chain features in type 1 diabetes (dated by TCRdb to the late 2010s). In the study overall: Patients and healthy donors did not differ in mean age, gender distribution, total cell number or subset yield. A total of approximately 100 million sorted cells were examined across all samples, and the number of cells per subset was strongly correlated with RNA yield. In the study, TCRB repertoires of sorted circulating CD4+ T cell subsets from recently diagnosed type 1 diabetes patients were compared with those of matched healthy donors. Regulatory and stem cell-like memory subsets were isolated from only 8 patients and roughly 8 healthy donors, whereas naive and central memory subsets came from all 28 donors. Overall study results and their limits: HLA sub-analyses involved small numbers of individuals, so any influence of HLA type on TCRB rearrangement remained unresolved. The naive, central memory and regulatory TCRB repertoires appeared to resemble one another more closely among patients than among healthy donors. Type 1 diabetes patients showed a moderate but significant shortening of TCRB CDR3 length in all four CD4+ subsets. PCR might favor shorter templates, but patient and control samples were amplified and corrected together, so any skew would affect both groups equally. Because cDNA was sequenced instead of genomic DNA, activated cells with high expression could be over-represented, although the groups did not differ in activation or CD3 levels. Fewer insertions and more nucleotide deletions at VDJ recombination sites were observed in patients with type 1 diabetes, implying thymic rearrangement abnormalities.

Sequences SEHNR (CDR1) and FQNEAQ (CDR2) are obtained from the germline V gene (reference sequence). The V end loses 5 bases and the J end loses 6 bases, and a stretch of 9 bases separates them. Including cysteine and phenylalanine, the CDR3 has 12 amino acids. The only DNA kept is the CDR3, 36 bases in frame from the first base. All of the isolated RNA was reverse transcribed with the High Capacity cDNA Reverse Transcription Kit, so expressed TCRB transcripts were sequenced. Deep immunoSEQ sequencing was applied to naive, central memory and regulatory T cell samples, giving an average of roughly 3.5 million total reads per sample. After sorted cells were lysed in RLT buffer, RNA was extracted with DNase-treated RNeasy Micro or Mini kits, with the choice depending on cell number. Each cell subset was processed separately to prevent cross-contamination, with patient and healthy donor samples processed together. The immunoSEQ multiplex PCR was used to amplify TCRB sequences from cDNA, generating 87-bp fragments that spanned the CDR3 region. Sequencing of the amplicons was performed on the Illumina HiSeq platform. The study's own analysis went as follows. PCR bias was corrected computationally using synthetic template baselines, and reads within Hamming distance 2 were collapsed, with unmergeable singletons discarded. By aligning reads against IMGT, V, D and J genes, CDR3 length, and insertions or deletions at six rearrangement sites were assigned. Clonotype counts were normalized to sorted cell number within each subset before computing true diversity and Gini coefficients with the tcR R package. Repertoire sharing was quantified using the overlap coefficient calculated on TCRB nucleotide sequences. Out-of-frame TCRB sequences from naive cells were analyzed to stand in for the pre-selection repertoire. This immuneACCESS table, as held by TCRdb, lists in-frame sequences with V and J called but not all clones. Of the missing ones, under half trace to an unresolved V gene in checked studies; the others have no known cause. Clonal size and the V and J genes are those of that table, whereas D and trimming came from the DNA. In all, the sample holds about 650,000 clones, and 12% of those were seen once. The ten most abundant clones make up roughly 0.12% of the sample.

On this clone itself: Which antigen it targets is not known. Base qualities are missing; no much larger clone stands one base away.

From each donor, a single peripheral blood sample of about 100 mL on average was drawn into heparinised tubes. A BD FACSAria II was used to sort naive, central memory, regulatory and stem cell-like memory CD4+ T cells with a panel that included CD45RO, CCR7, CD25, CD127, CD95 and CD27. Every sorted population had a purity above 95%. PBMCs were separated immediately by Lymphoprep density gradient centrifugation and were stained directly, without being cultured. To minimize batch effects, samples were stained and sorted in pairs, one healthy donor with one patient per experiment. Recombination linked TRBV7-9 to TRBJ2-3, with no confident D gene call. Input material: naive CD4+ T cells from blood. The sample's cell subset or site label is to be understood as: true naive CD4+ T cells. The clonotype was recovered from a man aged 25 to 40 with type 1 diabetes. The CDR3 protein sequence reads: CASSPPEDTQYF. The DNA sequence reads TGTGCCAGCAGCCCCCCCGAGGATACGCAGTATTTT.